The 27 T cell receptor beta chains below were found in one sample sequenced in a study of cytomegalovirus exposure and HLA in healthy donors. Amplification used 60 Vbeta primers and 13 Jbeta primers. Clones were sequenced by immunoSEQ multiplex PCR, and TCRdb holds only the in-frame ones, with some missing. This table has 130,000 to 150,000 clones, around 83% appearing once. Sequences were obtained from PBMCs. Receptors originate from a man in his forties in good health and CMV-seropositive.

The rearrangement uses TRBV12-1 and TRBJ1-1; the table names TRBD1, a call not compared with the DNA. TRBV12-1 is termed a pseudogene. The CDR3 runs 17 residues. The chain's CDR3 is CASSWIKGGQLNTEAFF. The CDR3 DNA reads as TGTGCCAGCAGCTGGATAAAAGGCGGACAGTTGAACACTGAAGCTTTCTTT.

A word on this clone: Other nucleotide sequences in the sample specify the same CDR3. The chain is built from TRBV28 and TRBJ2-7; weak D call: TRBD1 (6 bases). V shed 6 bases and J shed 1 base, with 10 bases lying between them. CDR1 is MDHEN and CDR2 is SYDVKM in the germline V gene. The CDR3 runs to 13 residues. The CDR3, as DNA: TGTGCCAGCAGGTCCGGACAGTCCTACGAGCAGTACTTC. This encodes CASRSGQSYEQYF.

By frequency in the sample, this clone is medium-sized (0.01 to 0.1%). This sequence joins TRBV6-6 and TRBJ1-2; the match to TRBD1 covers 10 bases. The CDR3 loop spans 15 amino acids. V trimming: 10 bases; J trimming: 4 bases; junction bases outside the gene matches: 12. Germline values: CDR1 MNHNY, CDR2 SVGAGI (reference sequence). The CDR3 spells CAIRERDRGIYGYTF. In DNA form, the CDR3 reads TGTGCCATCCGGGAGAGGGACAGGGGAATCTATGGCTACACCTTC.

The chain has TRBV7-3 and TRBJ2-7, with 8 bases fitting TRBD2. This CDR3 has 14 residues. The germline CDR1 and CDR2 sequences are SGHTA and FQGTGA. The V segment lost 5 bases and the J segment 4 bases; nucleotides outside the gene matches: 7. This CDR3 is CASSRGPSGYEQYF. The CDR3 DNA is TGTGCCAGCAGCCGAGGCCCTAGCGGGTACGAGCAGTACTTC.

The V and J genes are TRBV6-1 and TRBJ2-5, with TRBD2 matching 7 bases. This CDR3 region has 14 residues. V dropped 6 bases and J dropped 6; count of bases not matched to a gene: 10. Per germline, CDR1 MNHNS and CDR2 SASEGT. CDR3: CASRGTGGWKTQYF. The DNA for the CDR3 is TGTGCCAGCAGGGGGACGGGAGGCTGGAAGACCCAGTACTTC.

The chain has TRBV9 and TRBJ1-2; 8 bases are a match to TRBD1. This CDR3 is 13 amino acids long. V trimming: 4 bases; J trimming: 3 bases; junction bases outside the gene matches: 2. Germline assignment: CDR1 SGDLS and CDR2 YYNGEE. The CDR3 region is CASSQGQDYGYTF. The DNA of the CDR3 is TGTGCCAGCAGCCAGGGACAGGACTATGGCTACACCTTC.

The chain combines TRBV18 with TRBJ1-6; D ambiguous. The CDR3 has 17 residues. The V gene lost 1 base and the J gene lost 0 bases, with 10 bases spanning the gap. Germline lookup yields CDR1 KGHSH and CDR2 LQKENI. The CDR3 is CASSPRGESSYNSPLHF. The CDR3, as DNA: TGTGCCAGCTCACCACGGGGAGAAAGCTCCTATAATTCACCCCTCCACTTT.

This chain joins TRBV5-1 and TRBJ2-3; no clear D. V was clipped by 4 bases and J by 1 base, with 16 bases between them. The germline CDR1 and CDR2 sequences are SGHRS and YFSETQ. The CDR3 runs to 16 residues. Here the CDR3 reads CASSRGSADGTDTQYF. The CDR3 DNA sequence: TGCGCCAGCAGCCGAGGCTCGGCGGATGGCACAGATACGCAGTATTTT.

The CDR3 here is CASSVPPSGGGRDTQYF. The DNA for the CDR3 is TGTGCCAGCAGCGTCCCCCCTAGCGGGGGGGGCAGGGATACGCAGTATTTT. V and J are TRBV9 and TRBJ2-3; 12 nucleotides align to TRBD2. The CDR3 is made up of 17 amino acids. After removal of 2 bases from V and 6 bases from J, the junction contained 10 bases not matched to a gene. Germline assignment: CDR1 SGDLS and CDR2 YYNGEE. Variable domain in full (rest from reference TRBV9 and TRBJ2-3): DSGVTQTPKHLITATGQRVTLRCSPRSGDLSVYWYQQSLDQGLQFLIQYYNGEERAKGNILERFSAQQFPDLHSELNLSSLELGDSALYFCASSVPPSGGGRDTQYFGPGTRLTVL.

This clone was detected only once. The chain recombines TRBV27 with TRBJ2-7, with 9 bases fitting TRBD2. Germline V gene sequence: CDR1 MNHEY, CDR2 SMNVEV (reference sequence). Germline trimming cut 5 bases from V and 5 bases from J; bases unmatched to any gene: 7. This CDR3 contains 14 residues. The CDR3 DNA reads TGTGCCAGCAGTGCGGGGGGGCCCTACAACGAGCAGTACTTC. Protein: CASSAGGPYNEQYF.

The rearrangement links TRBV19 to TRBJ2-2, with TRBD2 as a possible D gene (6 bases). The CDR3 is 14 residues long. CDR1 and CDR2 (germline): LNHDA, SQIVND (reference sequence). Trimming pared 4 bases from V and 6 bases from J, leaving 12 bases between. The CDR3 loop reads CASSSGDRAGELFF. DNA of the CDR3: TGTGCCAGTAGTAGCGGGGACCGAGCCGGGGAGCTGTTTTTT.

The CDR3 protein is CAVERESGYEQYF. The CDR3 nucleotides read TGTGCCGTCGAGCGGGAGTCAGGCTACGAGCAGTACTTC. The chain recombines TRBV10-3 with TRBJ2-7; 8 positions match TRBD2. The CDR3 is 13 residues long. The junction had 9 bases not matched to a gene; V was cut back by 11 bases and J by 3 bases. Germline CDR1 reads ENHRY; CDR2 reads SYGVKD.

The gene calls are TRBV7-2 and TRBJ1-6; TRBD1 is a possible D gene (6 bases). With 6 bases removed from V and 10 bases from J, the gap between germline ends came to 31 bases. Germline CDR1 SGHTA, CDR2 FQGNSA. The CDR3 totals 19 residues. CDR3 DNA sequence: TGTGCCAGCAGAATAGGGGAAGGGATAGGGGACATGGTACGATCACCCCTCCACTTT. Translated, it gives CASRIGEGIGDMVRSPLHF.

J is TRBJ2-2 and V is TRBV5-1, with D maybe TRBD1 (6 bases). Trimming took off 1 base at V and 7 bases at J, with 17 bases between the two ends. Germline lookup yields CDR1 SGHRS and CDR2 YFSETQ. This CDR3 comprises 16 residues. The CDR3 sequence is CASSLPAGASVGELFF. The CDR3 region has the DNA TGCGCCAGCAGCTTGCCGGCAGGGGCGTCCGTCGGGGAGCTGTTTTTT. Based on the CDR3 plus reference TRBV5-1 and TRBJ2-2, the full variable domain is KAGVTQTPRYLIKTRGQQVTLSCSPISGHRSVSWYQQTPGQGLQFLFEYFSETQRNKGNFPGRFSGRQFSNSRSEMNVSTLELGDSALYLCASSLPAGASVGELFFGEGSRLTVL.

This chain connects TRBV13 to TRBJ2-5, with D possibly TRBD2 on 6 matching bases. Germline CDR1 and CDR2: PRHDT and FYEKMQ (reference sequence). The CDR3 spans 17 residues. Trimming shortened V by 5 bases and J by 4 bases, and 23 bases separated the two germline ends. The CDR3 is CASSPQWGSGVRETQYF. CDR3 in DNA: TGTGCCAGCAGCCCGCAATGGGGATCGGGGGTAAGAGAGACCCAGTACTTC.

This clone was detected once. This sequence joins TRBV27 and TRBJ1-5; D is possibly TRBD1 (5 bases). Trimming removed 4 bases at V and 0 bases at J, with 7 bases between. Germline values: CDR1 MNHEY, CDR2 SMNVEV (reference sequence). The CDR3 extends over 14 amino acids. In DNA form, the CDR3 reads TGTGCCAGCAGTTGGACACATAGCAATCAGCCCCAGCATTTT. Protein sequence: CASSWTHSNQPQHF.

This clone has a handful of counts. V and J are TRBV5-6 and TRBJ1-1; D is unclear. Trimming pared 1 base from V and 11 bases from J, leaving 12 bases between. The CDR3 has 12 residues. Germline V lookup: CDR1 SGHDT, CDR2 YYEEEE. In DNA, the CDR3 is TGTGCCAGCAGCTTGAATGCCTGGGAGGCTTTCTTT. The encoded protein is CASSLNAWEAFF.

This chain uses TRBV6-1 with TRBJ1-5, with D maybe TRBD1 (5 bases). The CDR3 totals 18 residues. V lost 3 bases to trimming and J lost 6 bases, with 24 bases between them. CDR1 MNHNS and CDR2 SASEGT come from the germline V gene. Written as DNA, the CDR3 is TGTGCCAGCAGTGACGGAGACCACTCAGGGCCCGTGGGTCAGCCCCAGCATTTT. Its protein is CASSDGDHSGPVGQPQHF.

The J gene is TRBJ1-2, the V gene TRBV28; perhaps TRBD1 as D (6 bases). Germline values: CDR1 MDHEN, CDR2 SYDVKM. V was clipped by 2 bases and J by 4 bases, with 17 bases between them. The CDR3 is made up of 16 amino acids. The CDR3: CASSLGVGGDGYGYTF. The CDR3 nucleotides are TGTGCCAGCAGTTTAGGCGTTGGGGGCGACGGCTATGGCTACACCTTC.

This clone was recorded once. This sequence joins TRBV6-5 and TRBJ2-5, with TRBD1 as a possible D gene (6 bases). Germline CDR1 reads MNHEY; CDR2 reads SVGAGI. This CDR3 region has 13 residues. Trimming removed 8 bases from V and 0 bases from J, with 10 bases in between. CDR3 loop: CASSRGYQETQYF. The CDR3 DNA reads as TGTGCCAGCTCAAGGGGGTACCAAGAGACCCAGTACTTC.

The rearrangement uses TRBV10-3 and TRBJ1-1; D possibly corresponds to TRBD1 (6 bases). V dropped 4 bases and J dropped 1 base, with 16 bases sitting between them. Germline CDR1 and CDR2: ENHRY and SYGVKD. CDR3 length: 16 amino acids. The CDR3 DNA is TGTGCCATCAGTGGCCGGGACACAATAGAGAACACTGAAGCTTTCTTT. This gives the protein CAISGRDTIENTEAFF.

This clone was recorded only once. V gene TRBV18 combines with J gene TRBJ1-1; D perhaps matches TRBD1 (6 bases). Trimming pared 5 bases from V and 4 bases from J, leaving 17 bases between. The CDR3 consists of 15 residues. CDR1 is KGHSH and CDR2 is LQKENI in the germline V gene. CDR3 in amino acids: CASSVGQSGITEAFF. The CDR3 coding sequence is TGTGCCAGCTCAGTCGGACAGTCGGGCATCACTGAAGCTTTCTTT. The whole variable domain, remainder taken from reference TRBV18 and TRBJ1-1, is NAGVMQNPRHLVRRRGQEARLRCSPMKGHSHVYWYRQLPEEGLKFMVYLQKENIIDESGMPKERFSAEFPKEGPSILRIQQVVRGDSAAYFCASSVGQSGITEAFFGQGTRLTVV.

This chain links TRBV7-9 with TRBJ2-3, with D possibly being TRBD2 (6 bases). Germline CDR1 and CDR2: SEHNR and FQNEAQ (reference sequence). This CDR3 is built from 15 residues. V was pared by 5 bases and J by 5 bases, with 17 bases between. CDR3 region: CASSRPETGEDTQYF. CDR3 bases: TGTGCCAGCAGCCGGCCCGAGACGGGGGAAGATACGCAGTATTTT. Full variable domain (rest looked up from reference TRBV7-9 and TRBJ2-3): DTGVSQNPRHKITKRGQNVTFRCDPISEHNRLYWYRQTLGQGPEFLTYFQNEAQLEKSRLLSDRFSAERPKGSFSTLEIQRTEQGDSAMYLCASSRPETGEDTQYFGPGTRLTVL.

This chain joins TRBV9 and TRBJ1-1; 9 bases agree with TRBD1. CDR1 is SGDLS and CDR2 is YYNGEE in the germline V gene. This CDR3 has 15 residues. V lost 4 bases, J lost 4 bases, and 8 bases stayed unmatched. The CDR3 bases are TGTGCCAGCAGCCCTCTGGACAGGGGACTCACTGAAGCTTTCTTT. Its translation: CASSPLDRGLTEAFF.

In this sample, this clone turned up once. The rearrangement links TRBV30 to TRBJ1-1; TRBD1 is a possible D gene (5 bases). Germline V gene sequence: CDR1 GTSNPN, CDR2 SVGIG (reference sequence). The CDR3 contains 13 residues. V lost 4 bases, J lost 4 bases, and 13 bases lay in between. CDR3 sequence (DNA): TGTGCCTGGATTTGGGGGGAGGCCACTGAAGCTTTCTTT. Translating it yields CAWIWGEATEAFF.

This clone was seen a few times. This chain uses TRBV7-9 with TRBJ1-1; maybe TRBD1 (6 bases). V lost 5 bases, J lost 0 bases, and 10 bases lay in between. The CDR3 sequence is 14 residues long. In germline, CDR1 is SEHNR, CDR2 FQNEAQ (reference sequence). The chain's CDR3 is CASSPDRMNTEAFF. The DNA for the CDR3 is TGTGCCAGCAGCCCTGACAGGATGAACACTGAAGCTTTCTTT.

The V call is TRBV11-3, the J call TRBJ2-1; TRBD2 matches 11 bases. Per the germline V gene, CDR1 is SGHNT and CDR2 is YENEEA. Trimming cost V 3 bases and J 8 bases; bases outside gene matches: 6. This CDR3 spans 15 amino acids. DNA for the CDR3: TGTGCCAGCAGCTTTGCTAGCGGGGGGCGGGATGAGCAGTTCTTC. Translated: CASSFASGGRDEQFF.